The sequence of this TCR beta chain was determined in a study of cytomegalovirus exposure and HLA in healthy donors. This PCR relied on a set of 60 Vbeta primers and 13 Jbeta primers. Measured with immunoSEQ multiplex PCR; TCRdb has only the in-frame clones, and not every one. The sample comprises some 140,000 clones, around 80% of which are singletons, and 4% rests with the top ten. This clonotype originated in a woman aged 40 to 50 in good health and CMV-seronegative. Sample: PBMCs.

The CDR3 DNA sequence: TGTGCCAGCAGCCGCCAAGGGGGACAGGCCTACGAGCAGTACTTC. Amino acids: CASSRQGGQAYEQYF. This rearrangement joins TRBV5-5 to TRBJ2-7, with 8 bases fitting TRBD1. Germline V gene sequence: CDR1 SGHKS, CDR2 YYEKEE (reference sequence). CDR3 size: 15 residues. V lost 4 bases and J lost 2; bases outside the gene matches: 8.